Detailed here is one TCR beta chain. The antigen is not known. The source of the sample is a study of blood T cells in healthy people across ages. Overall study findings and caveats: More naive CD4+ cells and higher diversity marked long-lived donors relative to aged donors. The fall in TCR beta diversity per million T cells was roughly linear with age.

Between the trimmed V and J ends, which lost 2 bases and 2 bases, there was a span of 12 bases. This CDR3 region has 15 residues. In germline, CDR1 is SGHTA, CDR2 FQGNSA. Donor samples were obtained from healthy Caucasian individuals from Russia, aged about 6 to 100. Roughly 9.2 milliliters was the volume of peripheral blood drawn from each donor. PCR was performed a second time for roughly 6 to 12 cycles using a sample-barcoded 5' primer and a J-beta primer mix. TCRdb passed the 5' RACE reads through MiXCR, listing each CDR3 protein once. There are about 900,000 distinct CDR3 sequences in the sample; about 62% occur only once, and 25% to 30% lies in the top ten.

This chain uses TRBV7-2 with TRBJ2-5; no definite D call. Sample: blood. The receptor comes from a man aged 25 to 40 in good health. Written as DNA, the CDR3 is TGTGCCAGCAGCTTAAAGTCCCTAGAACAAGAGACCCAGTACTTC. Protein product: CASSLKSLEQETQYF.